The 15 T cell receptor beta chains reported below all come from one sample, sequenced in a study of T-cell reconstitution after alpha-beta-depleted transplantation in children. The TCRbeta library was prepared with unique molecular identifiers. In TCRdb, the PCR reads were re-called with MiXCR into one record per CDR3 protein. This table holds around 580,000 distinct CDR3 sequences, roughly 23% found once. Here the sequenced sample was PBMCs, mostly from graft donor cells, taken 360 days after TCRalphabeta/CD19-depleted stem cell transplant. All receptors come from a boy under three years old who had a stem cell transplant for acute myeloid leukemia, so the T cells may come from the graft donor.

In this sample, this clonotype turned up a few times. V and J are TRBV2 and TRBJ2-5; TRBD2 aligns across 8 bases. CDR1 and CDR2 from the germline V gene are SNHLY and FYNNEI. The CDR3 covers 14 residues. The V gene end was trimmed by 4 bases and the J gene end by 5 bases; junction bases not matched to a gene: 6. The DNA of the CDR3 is TGTGCCAGCAGTGCGGAGCGGGGGAAGGAGACCCAGTACTTC. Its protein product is CASSAERGKETQYF.

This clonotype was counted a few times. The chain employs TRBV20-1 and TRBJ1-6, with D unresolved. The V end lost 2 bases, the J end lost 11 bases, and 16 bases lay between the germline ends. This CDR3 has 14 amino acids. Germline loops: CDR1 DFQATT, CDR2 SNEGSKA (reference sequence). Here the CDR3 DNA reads TGCAGTGCTAGATTGGCACTTCCCCGGGCACCCCTCCACTTT. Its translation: CSARLALPRAPLHF.

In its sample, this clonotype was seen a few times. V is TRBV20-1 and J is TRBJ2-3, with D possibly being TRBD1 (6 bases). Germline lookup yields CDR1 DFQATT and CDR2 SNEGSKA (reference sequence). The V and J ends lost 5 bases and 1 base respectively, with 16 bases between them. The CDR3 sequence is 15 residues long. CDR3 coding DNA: TGCAGTGCTCGAACAGGGCCCCCGGGCACAGATACGCAGTATTTT. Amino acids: CSARTGPPGTDTQYF.

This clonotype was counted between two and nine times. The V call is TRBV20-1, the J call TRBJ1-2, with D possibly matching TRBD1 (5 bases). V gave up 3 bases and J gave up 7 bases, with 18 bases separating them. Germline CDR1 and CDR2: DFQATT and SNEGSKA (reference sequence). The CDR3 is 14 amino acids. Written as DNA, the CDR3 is TGCAGTGCTAGGGTCCGCGACAGTTGGCGTGGCTACACCTTC. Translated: CSARVRDSWRGYTF.

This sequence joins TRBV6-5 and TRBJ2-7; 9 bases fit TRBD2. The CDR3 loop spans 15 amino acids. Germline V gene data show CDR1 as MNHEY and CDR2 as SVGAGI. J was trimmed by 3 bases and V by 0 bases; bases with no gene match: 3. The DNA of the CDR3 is TGTGCCAGCAGTTACTCTCGCGGGGGGGGCTACGAGCAGTACTTC. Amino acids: CASSYSRGGGYEQYF.

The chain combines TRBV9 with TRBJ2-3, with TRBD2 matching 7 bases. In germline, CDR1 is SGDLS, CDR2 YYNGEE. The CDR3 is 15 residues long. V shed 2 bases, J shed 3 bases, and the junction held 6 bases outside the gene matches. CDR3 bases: TGTGCCAGCAGCGTGTGGCTAGCGGATACAGATACGCAGTATTTT. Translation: CASSVWLADTDTQYF. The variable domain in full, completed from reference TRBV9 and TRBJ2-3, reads DSGVTQTPKHLITATGQRVTLRCSPRSGDLSVYWYQQSLDQGLQFLIQYYNGEERAKGNILERFSAQQFPDLHSELNLSSLELGDSALYFCASSVWLADTDTQYFGPGTRLTVL.

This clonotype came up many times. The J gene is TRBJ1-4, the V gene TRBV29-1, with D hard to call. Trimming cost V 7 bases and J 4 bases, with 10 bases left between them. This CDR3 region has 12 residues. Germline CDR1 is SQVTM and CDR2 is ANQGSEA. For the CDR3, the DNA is TGCAGCGGTGGTCAGAATAATGAAAAACTGTTTTTT. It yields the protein CSGGQNNEKLFF.

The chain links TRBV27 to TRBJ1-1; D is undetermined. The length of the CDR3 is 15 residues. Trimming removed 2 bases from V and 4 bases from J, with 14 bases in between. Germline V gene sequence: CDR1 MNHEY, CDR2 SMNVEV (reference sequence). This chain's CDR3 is CASSLNPYVTTEAFF. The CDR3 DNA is TGTGCCAGCAGTTTAAACCCCTATGTGACCACTGAAGCTTTCTTT.

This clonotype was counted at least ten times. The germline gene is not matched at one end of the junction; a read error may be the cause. The DNA of the CDR3 is TGCAGTGCCAGAGGGTACGCGGGCCCCACCGTAGCCAAAAACATTCAGTACTTC. Its protein product is CSARGYAGPTVAKNIQYF. The chain links TRBV20-1 to TRBJ2-4; D may be TRBD2 (5 bases). In germline, CDR1 is DFQATT, CDR2 SNEGSKA (reference sequence). The CDR3 runs 18 residues.

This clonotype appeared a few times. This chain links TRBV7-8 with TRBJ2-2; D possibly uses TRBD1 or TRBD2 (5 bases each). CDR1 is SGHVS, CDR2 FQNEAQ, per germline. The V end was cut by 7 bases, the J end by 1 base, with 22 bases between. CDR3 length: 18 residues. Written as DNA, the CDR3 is TGTGCCAGCACCGACGTACCTCCAGCTGGGGGGAACACCGGGGAGCTGTTTTTT. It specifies CASTDVPPAGGNTGELFF. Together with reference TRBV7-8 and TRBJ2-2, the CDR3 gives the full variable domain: GAGVSQSPRYKVAKRGQDVALRCDPISGHVSLFWYQQALGQGPEFLTYFQNEAQLDKSGLPSDRFFAERPEGSVSTLKIQRTQQEDSAVYLCASTDVPPAGGNTGELFFGEGSRLTVL.

The CDR3 sequence is CASSKGDRWDRGCEQYF. The CDR3 DNA follows: TGTGCCAGCAGCAAAGGTGATCGTTGGGACAGGGGGTGCGAGCAGTACTTC. The chain employs TRBV21-1 and TRBJ2-7; TRBD1, the table's D call, was not compared with the DNA. TRBV21-1 counts as a pseudogene. The CDR3 loop spans 17 amino acids.

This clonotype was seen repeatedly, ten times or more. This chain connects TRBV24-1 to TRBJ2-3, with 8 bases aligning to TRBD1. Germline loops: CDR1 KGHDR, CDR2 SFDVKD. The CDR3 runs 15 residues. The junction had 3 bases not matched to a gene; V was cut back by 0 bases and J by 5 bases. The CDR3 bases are TGTGCCACCAGTGATTTGCAGGGGGCCGGAGATACGCAGTATTTT. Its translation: CATSDLQGAGDTQYF.

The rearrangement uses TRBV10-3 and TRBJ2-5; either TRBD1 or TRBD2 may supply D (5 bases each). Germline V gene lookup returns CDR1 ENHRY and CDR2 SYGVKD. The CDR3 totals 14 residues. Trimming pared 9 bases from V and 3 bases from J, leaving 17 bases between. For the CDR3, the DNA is TGTGCCATAAGGATAGGCCGGGGCGAAGAGACCCAGTACTTC. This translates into CAIRIGRGEETQYF.

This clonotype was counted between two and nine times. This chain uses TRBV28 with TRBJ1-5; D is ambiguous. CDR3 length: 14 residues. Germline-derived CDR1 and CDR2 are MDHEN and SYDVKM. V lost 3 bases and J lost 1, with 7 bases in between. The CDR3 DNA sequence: TGTGCCAGCAGTTTGGAACAGAGCAATCAGCCCCAGCATTTT. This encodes CASSLEQSNQPQHF. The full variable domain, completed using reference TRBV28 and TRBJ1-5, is DVKVTQSSRYLVKRTGEKVFLECVQDMDHENMFWYRQDPGLGLRLIYFSYDVKMKEKGDIPEGYSVSREKKERFSLILESASTNQTSMYLCASSLEQSNQPQHFGDGTRLSIL.

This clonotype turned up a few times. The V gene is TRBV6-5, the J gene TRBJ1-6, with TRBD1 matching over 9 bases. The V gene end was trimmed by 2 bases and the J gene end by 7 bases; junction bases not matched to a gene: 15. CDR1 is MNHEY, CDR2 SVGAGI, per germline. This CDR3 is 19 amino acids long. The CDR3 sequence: CASSYAPGTGTLANSPLHF. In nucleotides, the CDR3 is TGTGCCAGCAGTTACGCCCCCGGGACAGGGACCTTAGCGAATTCACCCCTCCACTTT.